The subject of this entry is one TCR beta chain. Repertoires were generated with immunoSEQ multiplex PCR, while TCRdb's copy carries only in-frame clones and drops some. The table records roughly 160,000 clones, approximately 94% of them present only once. The record originates from a study of control samples from healthy donors and cancer patients. Germline V gene lookup returns CDR1 WSHSY and CDR2 SAAADI. CDR3 length equals 16 residues. The V segment lost 6 bases and the J segment 1 base; nucleotides outside the gene matches: 6. The rearrangement uses TRBV10-2 and TRBJ1-1; TRBD1 aligns across 12 bases. The TCR was taken from a man aged 55 to 69 with colorectal cancer. The specimen was PBMCs. The CDR3 loop is CASSAGQGAWNTEAFF. The DNA for the CDR3 is TGCGCCAGCAGCGCGGGACAGGGGGCGTGGAACACTGAAGCTTTCTTT.